These 32 T cell receptor beta chains originate from one sample sequenced in a study of blood T cell repertoires in COVID-19. TCRdb's table, derived via immunoSEQ multiplex PCR, lists solely in-frame clones and lacks some. The sample has about 160,000 clones, 82% seen once. The specimen sequenced was peripheral blood. The receptors here all came from a woman in her thirties or forties with COVID-19, enrolled during active disease.

The V call is TRBV5-4, the J call TRBJ1-6; D gene ambiguous. Germline lookup yields CDR1 SGHNT and CDR2 YYREEE (reference sequence). Trimming took 7 bases from V and 4 from J, leaving 6 bases between them. This CDR3 comprises 12 residues. In DNA form, the CDR3 reads TGTGCCAGCGGGCAATATAATTCACCCCTCCACTTT. Translated: CASGQYNSPLHF.

The chain is built from TRBV2 and TRBJ1-2; D is unresolved. Germline V gene lookup returns CDR1 SNHLY and CDR2 FYNNEI. Trimming removed 1 base at V and 3 bases at J, with 9 bases between. CDR3 length: 14 amino acids. The CDR3 region is CASSEEVRDYGYTF. The CDR3, as DNA: TGTGCCAGCAGTGAAGAGGTGAGGGACTATGGCTACACCTTC.

There are a few counts of this clone. The rearrangement joins TRBV3-1 (or the pseudogene TRBV3-2) to TRBJ1-6, with 9 bases matching TRBD1. In germline, CDR1 is LGHDT, CDR2 YNNKEL (reference sequence). J lost 7 bases, V lost 3 bases, and 7 bases had no gene match. The CDR3 totals 16 residues. DNA of the CDR3: TGTGCCAGCAGCCACGGGACAGGGAGCCCGAATTCACCCCTCCACTTT. It codes for CASSHGTGSPNSPLHF.

This sequence joins TRBV6-5 and TRBJ1-6, with 9 bases matching TRBD1. V trimming: 6 bases; J trimming: 9 bases; junction bases outside the gene matches: 6. Germline CDR1 is MNHEY and CDR2 is SVGAGI. The CDR3 is 14 amino acids. DNA of the CDR3: TGTGCCAGCAGCCCCGGGACAGGGATTTCACCCCTCCACTTT. Encoded protein: CASSPGTGISPLHF.

V is TRBV7-8 and J is TRBJ2-7; D is unclear. CDR3 length equals 13 residues. V was cut by 1 base and J by 2 bases, with 6 bases left in between. Germline CDR1 is SGHVS and CDR2 is FQNEAQ. In DNA, the CDR3 is TGTGCCAGCAGCTTAGACACCCCCTACGAGCAGTACGTC. Protein sequence: CASSLDTPYEQYV.

The V and J genes are TRBV2 and TRBJ2-1; 10 bases line up with TRBD2. V shed 9 bases, J shed 6 bases, and the junction held 8 bases outside the gene matches. Looked up from germline, CDR1 is SNHLY and CDR2 is FYNNEI. The CDR3 totals 14 residues. CDR3 sequence reads: CARGGVAGGNEQFF. CDR3 nucleotides: TGTGCCAGAGGGGGGGTAGCGGGAGGCAATGAGCAGTTCTTC.

The V and J genes are TRBV9 and TRBJ2-2; maybe TRBD2 (6 bases). The V end lost 4 bases, the J end lost 4 bases, and 11 bases lay between the germline ends. The germline V gene has CDR1 SGDLS and CDR2 YYNGEE. This CDR3 spans 14 amino acids. CDR3: CASSPDGSTGELFF. The DNA of the CDR3 is TGTGCCAGCAGCCCAGACGGGAGCACCGGGGAGCTGTTTTTT.

The gene calls are TRBV6-5 and TRBJ2-2, with 12 bases lining up with TRBD2. V was pared by 5 bases and J by 7 bases, with 5 bases of the junction left unmatched. CDR1 is MNHEY, CDR2 SVGAGI, per germline. This CDR3 is built from 15 residues. The CDR3 bases are TGTGCCAGCAGTAGACTAGCGGGGGAGGGCGGGGAGCTGTTTTTT. Amino acids: CASSRLAGEGGELFF.

V gene TRBV28 combines with J gene TRBJ2-1, with a tentative D call TRBD1 (6 bases). Trimming cost V 5 bases and J 7 bases, with 21 bases left between them. Germline assignment: CDR1 MDHEN and CDR2 SYDVKM. There are 16 residues in the CDR3. The CDR3 loop reads CASSPVAGGALNEQFF. CDR3 in DNA: TGTGCCAGCAGTCCAGTAGCTGGGGGCGCATTGAATGAGCAGTTCTTC.

The chain links TRBV5-6 to TRBJ1-5; weak D call: TRBD1 (6 bases). CDR1 is SGHDT and CDR2 is YYEEEE in the germline V gene. V lost 2 bases and J lost 11, with 26 bases in between. There are 17 residues in the CDR3. For the CDR3, the DNA is TGTGCCAGCAGCTTAGGTACAGGGAGGGGGGCCCATGGGGCCCAGCATTTT. It encodes CASSLGTGRGAHGAQHF.

The chain employs TRBV7-8 and TRBJ2-7; TRBD2 might be the D (6 bases). Germline V gives CDR1 SGHVS, CDR2 FQNEAQ. This CDR3 has 17 residues. The V end was cut by 5 bases, the J end by 6 bases, with 26 bases between. The CDR3 spells CASSALGGGAGAGEQYF. CDR3 DNA: TGTGCCAGCAGCGCCCTCGGGGGTGGTGCGGGTGCGGGCGAGCAGTACTTC.

J is TRBJ2-3 and V is TRBV29-1; maybe TRBD2 (5 bases). V lost 2 bases, J lost 2 bases, and 14 bases lay in between. The CDR3 is 15 amino acids. Germline V lookup: CDR1 SQVTM, CDR2 ANQGSEA. The CDR3 DNA reads TGCAGCGTTGAAACCCCCCGGGATTCCACAGATACGCAGTATTTT. Its translation: CSVETPRDSTDTQYF.

The chain carries TRBV19 and TRBJ2-3; 7 bases match TRBD2. V was clipped by 3 bases and J by 0 bases; unmatched bases: 6. The CDR3 consists of 16 residues. The germline CDR1 and CDR2 sequences are LNHDA and SQIVND (reference sequence). Here the CDR3 reads CASSIPGLTSTDTQYF. CDR3 DNA: TGTGCCAGTAGTATTCCGGGACTAACTAGCACAGATACGCAGTATTTT.

V and J are TRBV6-2 or TRBV6-3 and TRBJ1-6; no reliable D call. Trimming removed 3 bases at V and 8 bases at J, with 11 bases between. The CDR3 has 14 amino acids. The germline V gene has CDR1 MNHEY and CDR2 SVGEGT. The CDR3 DNA reads as TGTGCCAGCAGTTATGTACCAGGATATTCACCCCTCCACTTT. Encoded protein: CASSYVPGYSPLHF.

V is TRBV7-8 and J is TRBJ2-5, with 8 bases identical to TRBD1. Germline values: CDR1 SGHVS, CDR2 FQNEAQ. The CDR3 has 14 amino acids. V gave up 3 bases and J gave up 4 bases; unmatched junction bases: 4. CDR3 amino acids: CASSFATGVETQYF. The CDR3 DNA follows: TGTGCCAGCAGCTTTGCGACAGGGGTAGAGACCCAGTACTTC. The full variable domain, its missing parts supplied by reference TRBV7-8 and TRBJ2-5, is GAGVSQSPRYKVAKRGQDVALRCDPISGHVSLFWYQQALGQGPEFLTYFQNEAQLDKSGLPSDRFFAERPEGSVSTLKIQRTQQEDSAVYLCASSFATGVETQYFGPGTRLLVL.

The table lists this clone with a count of one. This rearrangement joins TRBV5-1 to TRBJ2-1; 9 bases line up with TRBD1. CDR3 length equals 15 residues. The trim removed 5 bases at V and 2 bases at J, leaving 5 bases unmatched. The V gene's germline CDR1 is SGHRS and CDR2 YFSETQ. The CDR3 loop reads CASRAGTGTYNEQFF. In nucleotides, the CDR3 is TGCGCCAGCAGAGCCGGGACAGGGACCTACAATGAGCAGTTCTTC.

This rearrangement joins TRBV9 to TRBJ2-2; TRBD1 aligns across 7 bases. CDR3 length: 12 residues. The V and J ends lost 3 bases and 7 bases, in that order; junction bases with no gene match: 0. CDR1 and CDR2 from the germline V gene are SGDLS and YYNGEE. This chain's CDR3 is CASSAGGGELFF. The CDR3 region has the DNA TGTGCCAGCAGCGCAGGGGGCGGGGAGCTGTTTTTT.

This sequence joins TRBV5-1 and TRBJ1-4; 7 bases match TRBD1. CDR3 size: 14 residues. CDR1 SGHRS and CDR2 YFSETQ come from the germline V gene. The V gene end was trimmed by 4 bases and the J gene end by 8 bases; junction bases not matched to a gene: 8. CDR3 in DNA: TGCGCCAGCAGCCTAGGGACAGCAGCAGAAAAACTGTTTTTT. It codes for CASSLGTAAEKLFF.

Only one count was recorded for this clone. The chain links TRBV5-1 to TRBJ2-5; possible D gene TRBD1, 6 bases. The ends were cut back, 0 bases at V and 5 bases at J, with 17 bases in the middle. Germline CDR1 and CDR2: SGHRS and YFSETQ. This CDR3 comprises 16 residues. The CDR3 DNA reads TGCGCCAGCAGCTTGGCCGCAGGGGTCGCGGGCGAGACCCAGTACTTC. Translating it yields CASSLAAGVAGETQYF.

The chain employs TRBV27 and TRBJ2-2; a possible D gene is TRBD2 (6 bases). The germline gives CDR1 MNHEY, CDR2 SMNVEV (reference sequence). The CDR3 runs to 11 residues. V shed 8 bases and J shed 9 bases, with 10 bases lying between them. The CDR3 sequence is CASFSGRELFF. The CDR3 region has the DNA TGTGCCAGCTTTAGCGGCCGGGAGCTGTTTTTT.

The chain carries TRBV28 and TRBJ2-7; unclear D gene. V was cut by 2 bases and J by 0 bases, with 11 bases left in between. The CDR3 consists of 15 residues. The germline V gene has CDR1 MDHEN and CDR2 SYDVKM. CDR3 sequence reads: CASSLGGATSYEQYF. DNA of the CDR3: TGTGCCAGCAGTTTAGGTGGTGCTACCTCCTACGAGCAGTACTTC.

The chain links TRBV5-8 to TRBJ2-3; 9 bases are a match to TRBD2. The CDR3 contains 17 residues. After removal of 1 base from V and 4 bases from J, the junction contained 10 bases not matched to a gene. Germline V gene sequence: CDR1 SGHTS, CDR2 YDEGEE. The CDR3 coding sequence is TGTGCCAGCAGCTTGTTATCCGGCGGGAGGGGAGCAGATACGCAGTATTTT. It encodes CASSLLSGGRGADTQYF.

The genes are TRBV7-9 and TRBJ1-2; 7 bases line up with TRBD1. The CDR3 has 13 amino acids. Germline-derived CDR1 and CDR2 are SEHNR and FQNEAQ (reference sequence). V shed 3 bases, J shed 7 bases, and the junction held 5 bases outside the gene matches. The chain's CDR3 is CASSFHDRAGYTF. CDR3 DNA sequence: TGTGCCAGCAGCTTCCACGACAGGGCTGGCTACACCTTC.

A word on this clone: One end of the junction is discordant with germline, which a read error may explain. The rearrangement links TRBV4-1 to TRBJ2-3; D remains ambiguous. Germline V gives CDR1 MGHRA, CDR2 YSYEKL. The CDR3 length is 12 residues. The CDR3 protein is CASSREQTELIF. The CDR3 bases are TGCGCCAGCAGCCGAGAACAGACGGAATTAATATTT.

This sequence joins TRBV6-5 and TRBJ1-4; possibly TRBD1 for D (5 bases). The V end lost 6 bases, the J end lost 4 bases, and 15 bases lay between the germline ends. This CDR3 has 15 residues. Germline V gene sequence: CDR1 MNHEY, CDR2 SVGAGI. The CDR3 bases are TGTGCCAGCAGCGCCGCGGGGGAGGGTAATGAAAAACTGTTTTTT. Translating gives CASSAAGEGNEKLFF.

The V gene is TRBV23-1, the J gene TRBJ2-5; D is perhaps TRBD1 (6 bases). TRBV23-1 is reported as an ORF; its role is uncertain. This CDR3 is built from 15 residues. Trimming left V 3 bases short and J 3 bases short, with 14 bases between. This CDR3 is CASSHPQGWKETQYF. The CDR3 DNA follows: TGCGCCAGCAGTCACCCACAGGGTTGGAAAGAGACCCAGTACTTC.

This chain links TRBV24-1 with TRBJ2-5; perhaps TRBD2 as D (5 bases). This CDR3 comprises 12 residues. Trimming took 9 bases from V and 6 from J, leaving 13 bases between them. Germline V gene data show CDR1 as KGHDR and CDR2 as SFDVKD. CDR3 sequence (DNA): TGTGCCACCGCTTCTCTAGCACAGACCCAGTACTTC. As protein: CATASLAQTQYF.

This clone has only a few counts. The chain has TRBV6-2 or TRBV6-3 and TRBJ2-2; TRBD2 matches 14 bases. V was clipped by 0 bases and J by 0 bases; unmatched bases: 0. The CDR3 sequence is 18 residues long. Germline V gene lookup returns CDR1 MNHEY and CDR2 SVGEGT. CDR3 loop: CASSYSTSGGANTGELFF. The CDR3 DNA follows: TGTGCCAGCAGTTACTCGACTAGCGGGGGGGCGAACACCGGGGAGCTGTTTTTT.

The chain links TRBV18 to TRBJ1-1; D gene uncertain. The germline V gene encodes CDR1 KGHSH and CDR2 LQKENI. CDR3 length equals 14 residues. Deletions cut 3 bases from V and 2 bases from J, with 10 bases between. The CDR3 DNA is TGTGCCAGCTCACCCCCACGCAGAAACACTGAAGCTTTCTTT. This translates into CASSPPRRNTEAFF.

This clone was seen just once. The rearrangement uses TRBV19 and TRBJ1-1, with D maybe TRBD1 (6 bases). V lost 7 bases and J lost 5, with 20 bases in between. The CDR3 sequence is 15 residues long. CDR1 is LNHDA, CDR2 SQIVND, per germline (reference sequence). The CDR3 spells CASNFQGHRGTEAFF. The DNA for the CDR3 is TGTGCCAGTAATTTCCAGGGGCACCGGGGAACTGAAGCTTTCTTT.

The V gene is TRBV9, the J gene TRBJ2-3; perhaps TRBD1 as D (6 bases). The CDR3 has 13 amino acids. V dropped 0 bases and J dropped 13 bases, with 15 bases sitting between them. Germline lookup yields CDR1 SGDLS and CDR2 YYNGEE. The DNA for the CDR3 is TGTGCCAGCAGCGTAGGGATGGTGGGGGCTGAGTATTTT. This sequence encodes CASSVGMVGAEYF.

This clone was recorded a few times. The chain has TRBV19 and TRBJ2-3; D gene uncertain. The CDR3 runs to 14 residues. Germline V CDR1 and CDR2: LNHDA, SQIVND (reference sequence). The V gene lost 0 bases and the J gene lost 6 bases, with 10 bases spanning the gap. DNA for the CDR3: TGTGCCAGTAGTATAGATGGGCAGTCGGATACGCAGTATTTT. Its protein is CASSIDGQSDTQYF.